This T cell receptor (beta chain) was captured by sequencing in a study of preoperative IRX-2 immunotherapy in early breast cancer. TCRdb's copy holds only in-frame clones and misses some; the assay was immunoSEQ multiplex PCR. Of under 15,000 clones in the sample, approximately 91% were seen once. The V gene's germline CDR1 is LGHNT and CDR2 FRNRAP. The CDR3 is made up of 17 amino acids. V shed 5 bases and J shed 6 bases, with 26 bases lying between them. The treatment was: preoperative locoregional IRX-2 cytokine immunotherapy. Samples came from a phase Ib trial of preoperative locoregional IRX-2 cytokine immunotherapy. This clone has just one count.

The sequence derives from a human donor with breast cancer. The chain is built from TRBV12-5 and TRBJ2-7, with D possibly TRBD1 on 6 matching bases. Sampling took place from a patient treated with IRX-2 immunotherapy. CDR3 DNA sequence: TGTGCTAGTGGTCCTCTCGCACGGGGACACACCAATGGCGAGCAGTACGTC. As protein: CASGPLARGHTNGEQYV.